The T cell receptor (beta chain) described here comes from a study of memory CD4+ T cells and cytomegalovirus serostatus. Study context: Of the healthy Belgian adults, under 10 were CMV seropositive and more than 20 seronegative. Study-wide results and caveats: Each of 67 CMV-associated TCRbeta sequences occurred in one to five individuals.

Single viable CD3+CD4+CD8-CD45RO+ cells were sorted as the memory CD4+ T cells. Serostatus was set by detecting CMV pp150, pp28, p38, p52 IgG. Positive selection with CD4 microbeads enriched total CD4+ T cells. V trimming: 1 base; J trimming: 5 bases; junction bases outside the gene matches: 4. Germline V gives CDR1 SGHTA, CDR2 FQGTGA. The CDR3 is 15 amino acids. Notes on this clone: Its antigen is not identified.

TCRdb keeps only in-frame clones here, not all; method: immunoSEQ multiplex PCR. This table holds about 56,000 clones, roughly 82% found once. The chain is built from TRBV7-3 and TRBJ2-2; 7 bases match TRBD2. This sequence originates from an adult in good health and CMV-seronegative. Material for sequencing was memory CD4+ T cells from blood. The DNA of the CDR3 is TGTGCCAGCAGCTTAAATGGGGGAGGGACCGGGGAGCTGTTTTTT. The encoded protein is CASSLNGGGTGELFF.